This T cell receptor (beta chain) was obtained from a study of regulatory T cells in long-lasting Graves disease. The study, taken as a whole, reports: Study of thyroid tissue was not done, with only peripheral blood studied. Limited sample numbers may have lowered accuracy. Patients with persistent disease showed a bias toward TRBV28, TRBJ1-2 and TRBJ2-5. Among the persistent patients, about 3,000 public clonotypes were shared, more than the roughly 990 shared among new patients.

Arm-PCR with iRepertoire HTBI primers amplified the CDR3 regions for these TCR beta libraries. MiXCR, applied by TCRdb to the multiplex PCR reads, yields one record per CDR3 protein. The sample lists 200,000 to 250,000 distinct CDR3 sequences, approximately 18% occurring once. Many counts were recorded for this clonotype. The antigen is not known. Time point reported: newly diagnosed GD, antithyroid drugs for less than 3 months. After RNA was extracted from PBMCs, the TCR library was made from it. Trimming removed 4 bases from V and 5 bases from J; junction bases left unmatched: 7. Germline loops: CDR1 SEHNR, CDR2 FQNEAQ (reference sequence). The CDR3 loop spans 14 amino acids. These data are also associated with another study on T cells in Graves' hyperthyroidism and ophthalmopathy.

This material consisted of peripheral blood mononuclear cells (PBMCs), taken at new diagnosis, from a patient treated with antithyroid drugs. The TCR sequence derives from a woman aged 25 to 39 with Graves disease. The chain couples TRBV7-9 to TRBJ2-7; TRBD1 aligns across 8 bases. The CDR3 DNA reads TGTGCCAGCAGCTCCCGGGACAGGCACCACGAGCAGTACTTC. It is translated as CASSSRDRHHEQYF.